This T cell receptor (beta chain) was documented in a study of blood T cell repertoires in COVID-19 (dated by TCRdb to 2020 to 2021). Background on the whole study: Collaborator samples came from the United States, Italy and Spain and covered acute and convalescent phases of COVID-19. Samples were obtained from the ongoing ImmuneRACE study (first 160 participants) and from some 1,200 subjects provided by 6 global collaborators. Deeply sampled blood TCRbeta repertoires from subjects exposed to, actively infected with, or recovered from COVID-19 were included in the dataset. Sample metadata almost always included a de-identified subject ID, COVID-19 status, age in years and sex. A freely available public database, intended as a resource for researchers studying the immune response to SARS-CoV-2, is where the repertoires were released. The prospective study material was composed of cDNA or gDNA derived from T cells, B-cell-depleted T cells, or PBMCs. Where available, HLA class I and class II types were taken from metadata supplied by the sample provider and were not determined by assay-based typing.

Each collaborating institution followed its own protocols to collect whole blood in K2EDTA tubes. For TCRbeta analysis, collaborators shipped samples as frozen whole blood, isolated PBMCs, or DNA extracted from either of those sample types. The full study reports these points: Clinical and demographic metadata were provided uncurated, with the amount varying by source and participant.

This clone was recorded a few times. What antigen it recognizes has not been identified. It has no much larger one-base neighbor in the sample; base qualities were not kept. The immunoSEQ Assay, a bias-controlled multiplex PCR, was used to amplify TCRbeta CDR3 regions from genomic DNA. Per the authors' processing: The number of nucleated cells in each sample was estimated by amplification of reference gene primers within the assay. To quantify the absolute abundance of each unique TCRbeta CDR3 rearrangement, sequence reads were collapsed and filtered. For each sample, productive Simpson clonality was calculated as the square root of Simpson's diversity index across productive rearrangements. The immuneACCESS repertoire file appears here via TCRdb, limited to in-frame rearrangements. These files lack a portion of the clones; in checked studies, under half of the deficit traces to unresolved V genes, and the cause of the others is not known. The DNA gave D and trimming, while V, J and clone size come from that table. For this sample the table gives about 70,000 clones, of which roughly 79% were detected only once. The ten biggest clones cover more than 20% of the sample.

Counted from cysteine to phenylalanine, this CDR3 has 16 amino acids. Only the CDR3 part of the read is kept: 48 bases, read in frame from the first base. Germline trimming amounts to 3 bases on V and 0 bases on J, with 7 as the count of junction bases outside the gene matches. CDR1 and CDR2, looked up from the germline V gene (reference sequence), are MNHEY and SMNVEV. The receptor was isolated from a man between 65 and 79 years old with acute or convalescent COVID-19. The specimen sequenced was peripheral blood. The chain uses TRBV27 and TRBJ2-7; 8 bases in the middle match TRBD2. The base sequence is TGTGCCAGCAGTTTGGATAGCGGGGTGAGCTCCTACGAGCAGTACTTC. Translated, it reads CASSLDSGVSSYEQYF.